This passage covers 11 T cell receptor beta chains from one sample sequenced in a study of T cell repertoires in cytomegalovirus infection. Each CDR3 protein is one row after TCRdb ran MiXCR on the reads. The sample carries about 130,000 distinct CDR3 sequences, 7% to 10% recorded once. Material: PBMCs. Receptors originate from a human donor in good health (CMV status not recorded). Some clones in this sample may be carry-over from other donors' samples.

This clonotype was counted many times. For the CDR3, the DNA is TGTGCCAGCAGCTTTGACGTCGCTTCACCCCTCCACTTT. It is translated as CASSFDVASPLHF. The J gene is TRBJ1-6, the V gene TRBV7-6; D gene unclear. The CDR3 has 13 amino acids. Germline V lookup: CDR1 SGHVS, CDR2 FNYEAQ. V was shortened by 3 bases and J by 9 bases, with 9 bases between the two germline ends.

This clonotype was detected ten times or more. The CDR3 protein is CASSVQGAPNTGELFF. The CDR3 DNA reads TGTGCCAGCAGCGTACAGGGGGCCCCGAACACCGGGGAGCTGTTTTTT. The rearrangement joins TRBV5-5 to TRBJ2-2; 9 bases align to TRBD1. Germline lookup yields CDR1 SGHKS and CDR2 YYEKEE (reference sequence). V was clipped by 4 bases and J by 0 bases; unmatched bases: 4. The CDR3 consists of 16 residues.

The chain links TRBV28 to TRBJ1-5; D gene ambiguous. Germline CDR1 is MDHEN and CDR2 is SYDVKM. Trimming left V 5 bases short and J 3 bases short, with 8 bases between. The CDR3 is made up of 13 amino acids. In nucleotides, the CDR3 is TGTGCCAGCAGTCTGGGCCACAATCAGCCCCAGCATTTT. Its translation: CASSLGHNQPQHF.

The J gene is TRBJ1-4, the V gene TRBV19, with D tentatively TRBD1 (5 bases). The CDR3 is 14 amino acids. Trimming left V 5 bases short and J 8 bases short, with 15 bases between. Germline loops: CDR1 LNHDA, CDR2 SQIVND (reference sequence). CDR3 coding DNA: TGTGCCAGTAGTCTGGACATCCTTGAGGAAAAACTGTTTTTT. Translating gives CASSLDILEEKLFF.

This clonotype came up a few times. This CDR3 is CASSLRAAAETQYF. The DNA for the CDR3 is TGTGCCAGCAGCTTACGGGCCGCGGCAGAGACCCAGTACTTC. This chain links TRBV5-4 with TRBJ2-5; D is unclear. The CDR3 has 14 amino acids. Germline V gene lookup returns CDR1 SGHNT and CDR2 YYREEE (reference sequence). V lost 2 bases and J 4 bases, leaving 12 bases between the germline ends.

The chain recombines TRBV28 with TRBJ1-1; TRBD1 aligns across 8 bases. The CDR3 totals 16 residues. The J segment lost 1 base and the V segment lost 3 bases, leaving 7 bases of the junction unmatched. Germline V gene lookup returns CDR1 MDHEN and CDR2 SYDVKM. The CDR3 sequence: CASSLAGGGRNTEAFF. The CDR3 nucleotides are TGTGCCAGCAGTTTGGCAGGGGGCGGTAGGAACACTGAAGCTTTCTTT.

The table lists this clonotype with many counts. The V gene is TRBV7-3, the J gene TRBJ1-4; maybe TRBD1 (6 bases). The CDR3 is 16 amino acids. The germline V and J ends were trimmed by 0 bases and 5 bases, with 13 bases remaining between them. Per the germline V gene, CDR1 is SGHTA and CDR2 is FQGTGA. The CDR3 DNA is TGTGCCAGCAGCTTAACCTCGGGGGCAAGGAATGAAAAACTGTTTTTT. Its protein is CASSLTSGARNEKLFF.

The chain is built from TRBV29-1 and TRBJ2-1, with unresolved D. Trimming left V 3 bases short and J 0 bases short, with 9 bases between. CDR1 and CDR2 (germline): SQVTM, ANQGSEA. The CDR3 consists of 14 residues. The CDR3 DNA follows: TGCAGCGTTGAGGCTTTTGGCTCCTACAATGAGCAGTTCTTC. Amino acids: CSVEAFGSYNEQFF.

This clonotype was recorded at least ten times. The rearrangement joins TRBV5-6 to TRBJ2-3; no firm D call. This CDR3 comprises 15 residues. Germline-derived CDR1 and CDR2 are SGHDT and YYEEEE. Trimming stripped 5 bases from V and 0 bases from J, with 13 bases between. The CDR3 reads CASSRLGSSTDTQYF. Here the CDR3 DNA reads TGTGCCAGCAGTCGCCTCGGATCCAGCACAGATACGCAGTATTTT.

This clonotype was observed a handful of times. The chain has TRBV25-1 and TRBJ2-5; the D is unclear. V was trimmed by 3 bases and J by 7 bases, leaving 12 bases between them. Germline V gene data show CDR1 as MGHDK and CDR2 as SYGVNS. The length of the CDR3 is 13 residues. This CDR3 is CASSEGLTGTQYF. The CDR3 coding sequence is TGTGCCAGCAGTGAGGGCCTTACGGGGACCCAGTACTTC.

This clonotype has at least ten counts. In DNA form, the CDR3 reads TGTGCCATCAGTGTTACGTGGAGTTCTACTCATGACACAGATACGCAGTATTTT. It yields the protein CAISVTWSSTHDTDTQYF. The chain links TRBV10-3 to TRBJ2-3; no definite D call. Trimming left V 4 bases short and J 2 bases short, with 22 bases between. CDR1 ENHRY and CDR2 SYGVKD come from the germline V gene. The CDR3 length is 18 residues.